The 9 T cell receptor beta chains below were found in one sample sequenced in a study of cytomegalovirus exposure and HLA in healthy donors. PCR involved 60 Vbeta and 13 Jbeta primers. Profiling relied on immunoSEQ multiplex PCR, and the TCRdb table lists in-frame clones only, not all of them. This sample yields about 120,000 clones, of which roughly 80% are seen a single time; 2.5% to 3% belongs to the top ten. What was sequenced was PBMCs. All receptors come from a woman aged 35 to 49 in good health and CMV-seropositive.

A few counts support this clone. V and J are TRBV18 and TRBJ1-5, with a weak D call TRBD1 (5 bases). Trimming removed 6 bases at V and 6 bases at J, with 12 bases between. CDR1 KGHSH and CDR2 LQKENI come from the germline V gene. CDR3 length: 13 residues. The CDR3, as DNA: TGTGCCAGCTCCCCCGGTCAGGGTCAGCCCCAGCATTTT. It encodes CASSPGQGQPQHF.

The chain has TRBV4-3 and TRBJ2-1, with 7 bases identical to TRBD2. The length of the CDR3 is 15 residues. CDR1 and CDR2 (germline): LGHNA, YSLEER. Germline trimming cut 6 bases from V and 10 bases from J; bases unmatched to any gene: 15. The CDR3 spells CASRRGVTTPSEQFF. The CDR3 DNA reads TGCGCCAGCAGACGGGGGGTAACTACCCCGAGCGAGCAGTTCTTC.

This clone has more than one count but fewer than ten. CDR3 sequence reads: CAWDRDRAYEQYF. For the CDR3, the DNA is TGTGCCTGGGACCGGGACAGGGCCTACGAGCAGTACTTC. This chain joins TRBV30 and TRBJ2-7, with TRBD1 identical over 9 bases. The CDR3 length is 13 residues. The germline gives CDR1 GTSNPN, CDR2 SVGIG (reference sequence). Trimming at V came to 5 bases and at J to 2 bases, leaving 4 bases not matched to a gene. The full variable domain, completed using reference TRBV30 and TRBJ2-7, is SQTIHQWPATLVQPVGSPLSLECTVEGTSNPNLYWYRQAAGRGLQLLFYSVGIGQISSEVPQNLSASRPQDRQFILSSKKLLLSDSGFYLCAWDRDRAYEQYFGPGTRLTVT.

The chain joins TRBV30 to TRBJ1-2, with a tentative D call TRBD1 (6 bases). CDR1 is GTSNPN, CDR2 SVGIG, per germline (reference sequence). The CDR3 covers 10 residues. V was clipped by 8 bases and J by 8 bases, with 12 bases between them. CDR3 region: CALGGGGYTF. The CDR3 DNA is TGTGCCCTCGGCGGGGGCGGCTACACCTTC.

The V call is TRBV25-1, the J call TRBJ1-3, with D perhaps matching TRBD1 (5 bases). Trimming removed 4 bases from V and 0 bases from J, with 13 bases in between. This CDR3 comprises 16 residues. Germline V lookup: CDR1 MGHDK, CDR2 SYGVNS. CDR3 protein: CASSGLGGGSGNTIYF. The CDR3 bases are TGTGCCAGCAGTGGCCTGGGGGGGGGCTCTGGAAACACCATATATTTT.

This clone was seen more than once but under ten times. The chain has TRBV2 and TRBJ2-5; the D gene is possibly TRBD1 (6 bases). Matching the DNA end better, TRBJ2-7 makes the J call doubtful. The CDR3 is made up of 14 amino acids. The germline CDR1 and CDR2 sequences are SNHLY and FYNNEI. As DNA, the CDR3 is TGTGCCAGCAGGATAATGGACAGAACCTACGAGCAGTACTTC. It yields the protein CASRIMDRTYEQYF.

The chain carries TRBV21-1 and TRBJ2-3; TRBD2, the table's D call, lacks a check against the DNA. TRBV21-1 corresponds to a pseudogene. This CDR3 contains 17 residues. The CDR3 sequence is CASSKVRAGGGTDTQYF. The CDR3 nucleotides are TGTGCCAGCAGCAAAGTCCGAGCGGGGGGTGGTACAGATACGCAGTATTTT.

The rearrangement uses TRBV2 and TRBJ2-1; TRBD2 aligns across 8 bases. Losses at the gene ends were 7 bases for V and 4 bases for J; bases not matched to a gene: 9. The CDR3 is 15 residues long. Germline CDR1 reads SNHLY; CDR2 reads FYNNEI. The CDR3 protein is CASKVRGLGYNEQFF. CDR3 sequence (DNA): TGTGCCAGCAAAGTTAGGGGACTAGGATACAATGAGCAGTTCTTC.

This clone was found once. The CDR3 coding sequence is TGTGCCGGCCGGGGACAGGCGAATCAGCCCCAGCATTTT. Protein sequence: CAGRGQANQPQHF. The chain uses TRBV2 and TRBJ1-5; TRBD1 matches at 8 bases. With 11 bases clipped from V and 4 bases from J, the junction kept 7 bases outside the gene matches. This CDR3 is 13 amino acids long. The V gene's germline CDR1 is SNHLY and CDR2 FYNNEI.